Shown below are 20 T cell receptor beta chains from a single sample sequenced in a study of identical twins. TCRdb independently ran MiXCR on the 5' RACE reads; one entry per CDR3 protein. The sample holds about 250,000 distinct CDR3 sequences; 6.5% to 9.5% are singletons and the top ten take 3% to 3.5%. This sample was shared with a second study, whose subject was yellow fever vaccine responses in identical twins.

The sequencing sample was made of CD8+ T cells sorted from blood. These TCRs come from a woman under 30 in good health.

Points on this clonotype: One end of the junction does not line up with germline, which may come from a read error. The chain uses TRBV3-1 and TRBJ1-1; TRBD1 matches 10 bases. CDR1 is LGHDT, CDR2 YNNKEL, per germline (reference sequence). The CDR3 has 18 residues. The CDR3 is CASCQDRDRGVWDTEAFF. Here the CDR3 DNA reads TGTGCCAGCTGCCAAGATAGGGACAGGGGAGTCTGGGACACTGAAGCTTTCTTT. Looking up the rest from reference TRBV3-1 and TRBJ1-1 gives the full variable domain: DTAVSQTPKYLVTQMGNDKSIKCEQNLGHDTMYWYKQDSKKFLKIMFSYNNKELIINETVPNRFSPKSPDKAHLNLHINSLELGDSAVYFCASCQDRDRGVWDTEAFFGQGTRLTVV.

This clonotype has at least ten counts. The chain is built from TRBV6-4 and TRBJ2-1, with D tentatively TRBD2 (5 bases). Looked up from germline, CDR1 is MRHNA and CDR2 is SNTAGT. V shed 6 bases and J shed 3 bases, with 9 bases lying between them. This CDR3 comprises 13 residues. The CDR3 DNA follows: TGTGCCAGCAGCTCCGGGGACTACAATGAGCAGTTCTTC. Translation: CASSSGDYNEQFF.

The chain uses TRBV4-2 and TRBJ2-7; TRBD2 aligns across 8 bases. J lost 3 bases, V lost 0 bases, and 10 bases had no gene match. Looked up from germline, CDR1 is LGHNA and CDR2 is YNFKEQ. The CDR3 covers 17 residues. CDR3 in DNA: TGTGCCAGCAGCCAAGAAGGCGGTGGACTAGCTCTCTACGAGCAGTACTTC. Encoded protein: CASSQEGGGLALYEQYF.

This clonotype was counted many times. The J gene is TRBJ2-1, the V gene TRBV29-1, with D hard to call. Trimming left V 8 bases short and J 9 bases short, with 14 bases between. The length of the CDR3 is 11 residues. Germline values: CDR1 SQVTM, CDR2 ANQGSEA. Here the CDR3 reads CSILFGGEQFF. The DNA for the CDR3 is TGCAGCATCCTTTTCGGCGGTGAGCAGTTCTTC.

This clonotype occurred many times. V is TRBV15 and J is TRBJ2-1; 7 nucleotides agree with TRBD2. With V trimmed by 1 base and J by 0 bases, 0 bases remained unmatched. CDR3 length: 15 amino acids. Germline CDR1 LNHNV, CDR2 YYDKDF (reference sequence). The CDR3 DNA reads TGTGCCACCAGCAGAGCGGGGGGCTCCTACAATGAGCAGTTCTTC. As protein: CATSRAGGSYNEQFF.

This clonotype came up a few times. The chain combines TRBV19 with TRBJ1-5; no reliable D call. Trimming left V 8 bases short and J 5 bases short, with 13 bases between. The germline CDR1 and CDR2 sequences are LNHDA and SQIVND (reference sequence). There are 13 residues in the CDR3. The CDR3 sequence is CASSSLRDQPQHF. The CDR3 DNA follows: TGTGCCAGTTCCTCCCTGCGGGATCAGCCCCAGCATTTT.

This sequence joins TRBV6-1 and TRBJ2-2; D remains ambiguous. Per the germline V gene, CDR1 is MNHNS and CDR2 is SASEGT. V was cut by 6 bases and J by 0 bases, with 11 bases left in between. CDR3 length: 15 residues. The CDR3 DNA reads as TGTGCCAGCAGGTCAGGTTTCGCGAACACCGGGGAGCTGTTTTTT. This encodes CASRSGFANTGELFF.

This chain connects TRBV5-6 to TRBJ2-2; D unresolved. The germline V gene encodes CDR1 SGHDT and CDR2 YYEEEE. V was trimmed by 0 bases and J by 5 bases, leaving 14 bases between them. This CDR3 has 16 residues. The CDR3 sequence: CASSLVRDRQTGELFF. CDR3 coding DNA: TGTGCCAGCAGCTTGGTTCGCGACCGCCAAACCGGGGAGCTGTTTTTT.

In its sample, this clonotype was seen a few times. The chain links TRBV4-3 to TRBJ2-2, with D unresolved. V was clipped by 0 bases and J by 3 bases, with 17 bases between them. The CDR3 covers 18 residues. Per the germline V gene, CDR1 is LGHNA and CDR2 is YSLEER. The CDR3, as DNA: TGCGCCAGCAGCCAAGATCTTGATAGGGTTAGGCACACCGGGGAGCTGTTTTTT. It is translated as CASSQDLDRVRHTGELFF.

This clonotype was recorded a few times. This chain uses TRBV29-1 with TRBJ2-7; TRBD1 matches 11 bases. There are 14 residues in the CDR3. V shed 6 bases, J shed 3 bases, and the junction held 7 bases outside the gene matches. Germline assignment: CDR1 SQVTM and CDR2 ANQGSEA. The CDR3 protein is CSVRDRGAGYEQYF. DNA for the CDR3: TGCAGCGTCAGGGACAGGGGGGCAGGCTACGAGCAGTACTTC.

This clonotype was seen many times. The chain employs TRBV12-3 or TRBV12-4 and TRBJ2-1, with 7 nucleotides matching TRBD2. V was clipped by 7 bases and J by 4 bases; unmatched bases: 13. The CDR3 is 16 amino acids. The CDR3 reads CASTGTTASGYNEQFF. CDR3 coding DNA: TGTGCCAGCACAGGGACTACCGCGAGTGGGTACAATGAGCAGTTCTTC.

This clonotype was seen ten or more times. The rearrangement links TRBV12-3 or TRBV12-4 to TRBJ2-2; no reliable D call. Trimming took 7 bases from V and 6 from J, leaving 12 bases between them. The CDR3 sequence is 13 residues long. For the CDR3, the DNA is TGTGCCAGCACCCACTCAGTCTCCGGGGAGCTGTTTTTT. Translated, it gives CASTHSVSGELFF.

This clonotype was detected a few times. The chain carries TRBV4-2 and TRBJ2-1, with 11 bases matching TRBD2. Per germline, CDR1 LGHNA and CDR2 YNFKEQ. V was pared by 4 bases and J by 6 bases, with 5 bases of the junction left unmatched. The CDR3 has 15 amino acids. In DNA, the CDR3 is TGTGCCAGCAGCCCGCTAGCGGGGGGTGCCAATGAGCAGTTCTTC. Amino acid sequence: CASSPLAGGANEQFF.

V gene TRBV27 combines with J gene TRBJ2-3; no clear D. The CDR3 sequence is 11 residues long. Germline-derived CDR1 and CDR2 are MNHEY and SMNVEV (reference sequence). Trimming removed 11 bases from V and 0 bases from J, with 6 bases in between. CDR3 residues: CAAMSTDTQYF. The CDR3 nucleotides are TGTGCCGCGATGAGCACAGATACGCAGTATTTT.

This clonotype was seen more than once but under ten times. The chain has TRBV4-3 and TRBJ2-1, with 7 nucleotides matching TRBD2. Germline assignment: CDR1 LGHNA and CDR2 YSLEER. This CDR3 contains 12 residues. Losses at the gene ends were 0 bases for V and 10 bases for J; bases not matched to a gene: 0. The CDR3 DNA is TGCGCCAGCAGCCAAGACGGGGGGGAGCAGTTCTTC. Protein product: CASSQDGGEQFF.

V and J are TRBV3-1 and TRBJ2-2; TRBD2 is a possible D gene (6 bases). Deletions cut 6 bases from V and 0 bases from J, with 17 bases between. Germline CDR1 and CDR2: LGHDT and YNNKEL (reference sequence). The CDR3 is made up of 17 amino acids. The CDR3 region has the DNA TGTGCCAGCAGACTACTTTTGACTAGTTCGAACACCGGGGAGCTGTTTTTT. Translating it yields CASRLLLTSSNTGELFF.

This clonotype was seen repeatedly, ten times or more. This chain joins TRBV4-3 and TRBJ2-1, with unresolved D. Deletions cut 6 bases from V and 4 bases from J, with 16 bases between. Per germline, CDR1 LGHNA and CDR2 YSLEER. The length of the CDR3 is 15 residues. The CDR3, as DNA: TGCGCCAGCAGTGGGGTACAGACCCTATACAATGAGCAGTTCTTC. It codes for CASSGVQTLYNEQFF.

This clonotype came up a few times. The CDR3 protein is CSVVTSDSSYNEQFF. The CDR3 bases are TGCAGTGTTGTGACTAGCGATTCATCCTACAATGAGCAGTTCTTC. This chain connects TRBV20-1 to TRBJ2-1; TRBD2 matches 8 bases. V dropped 7 bases and J dropped 1; count of bases not matched to a gene: 9. The CDR3 is made up of 15 amino acids. Germline V CDR1 and CDR2: DFQATT, SNEGSKA (reference sequence).

The CDR3 loop is CASSFGTAANYGYTF. Written as DNA, the CDR3 is TGTGCCAGCAGTTTCGGGACAGCCGCTAACTATGGCTACACCTTC. The chain uses TRBV5-6 and TRBJ1-2; 7 bases align to TRBD1. CDR3 length equals 15 residues. The germline gives CDR1 SGHDT, CDR2 YYEEEE. The V gene end was trimmed by 5 bases and the J gene end by 0 bases; junction bases not matched to a gene: 7.

The gene calls are TRBV11-2 and TRBJ2-1, with 12 bases fitting TRBD2. The CDR3 totals 16 residues. Trimming cost V 5 bases and J 8 bases; bases outside gene matches: 10. Germline CDR1 is SGHAT and CDR2 is FQNNGV. The CDR3 is CASSVGLLAGGDEQFF. The CDR3 coding sequence is TGTGCCAGCAGCGTAGGCCTACTAGCGGGAGGCGATGAGCAGTTCTTC.